The 29 T cell receptor beta chains in this list originate from one sample, sequenced in a study of response to subunit inactivated influenza vaccine. TCRdb itself ran the RT-PCR reads through MiXCR, one entry per CDR3 protein. The sample contains 650,000 to 800,000 distinct CDR3 sequences, over 11% of which appear only once. This sample comprised PBMCs from blood, obtained 14 to 15 days before vaccination. Every receptor here comes from a man aged 50 to 60 who received an inactivated influenza vaccine.

The CDR3 reads CSARPGLAGSDTQYF. Written as DNA, the CDR3 is TGCAGTGCTAGACCGGGACTAGCGGGGTCAGATACGCAGTATTTT. The chain uses TRBV20-1 and TRBJ2-3, with 13 bases lining up with TRBD2. Germline V gene lookup returns CDR1 DFQATT and CDR2 SNEGSKA (reference sequence). The CDR3 covers 15 residues. The V and J ends lost 2 bases and 4 bases, in that order; junction bases with no gene match: 3.

This clonotype came up a few times. The gene calls are TRBV5-1 and TRBJ2-7; D is unresolved. The V gene's germline CDR1 is SGHRS and CDR2 YFSETQ. V shed 0 bases and J shed 3 bases, with 13 bases lying between them. The CDR3 spans 15 residues. The CDR3 sequence: CASSLGFATNYEQYF. The CDR3, as DNA: TGCGCCAGCAGCTTGGGATTTGCGACCAACTACGAGCAGTACTTC.

This clonotype was observed many times. V is TRBV10-3 and J is TRBJ1-2; D perhaps matches TRBD1 (5 bases). The CDR3 has 16 residues. CDR1 is ENHRY and CDR2 is SYGVKD in the germline V gene. Trimming cost V 6 bases and J 4 bases, with 21 bases left between them. CDR3 amino acids: CAIRTLTAVTGYGYTF. The CDR3 bases are TGTGCCATCAGGACTTTGACAGCCGTCACTGGCTATGGCTACACCTTC.

The chain has TRBV15 and TRBJ1-5; TRBD1 might be the D (5 bases). The CDR3 covers 13 residues. V was shortened by 8 bases and J by 4 bases, with 12 bases between the two germline ends. Per the germline V gene, CDR1 is LNHNV and CDR2 is YYDKDF (reference sequence). This CDR3 reads CATGDAGNQPQHF. The CDR3 DNA follows: TGTGCCACCGGAGACGCAGGGAATCAGCCCCAGCATTTT.

The chain recombines TRBV29-1 with TRBJ2-6; tentative D call: TRBD2 (5 bases). Trimming left V 7 bases short and J 3 bases short, with 19 bases between. The CDR3 runs to 16 residues. Germline V CDR1 and CDR2: SQVTM, ANQGSEA. For the CDR3, the DNA is TGCAGCGCCCAAGGACTGGGTTCAAATGGGGCCAACGTCCTGACTTTC. It codes for CSAQGLGSNGANVLTF.

This clonotype was seen only a few times. This chain uses TRBV5-1 with TRBJ2-7, with 7 positions matching TRBD2. With V trimmed by 4 bases and J by 3 bases, 13 bases remained unmatched. The CDR3 is 16 residues long. In germline, CDR1 is SGHRS, CDR2 YFSETQ. The CDR3 region has the DNA TGCGCCAGCAGCCCGGCGGGACTGGCGGGGGTCTACGAGCAGTACTTC. Translated, it gives CASSPAGLAGVYEQYF.

This clonotype occurred many times. V and J are TRBV12-3 or TRBV12-4 and TRBJ2-2; 9 bases line up with TRBD2. The CDR3 is 16 amino acids. After removal of 5 bases from V and 7 bases from J, the junction contained 11 bases not matched to a gene. The DNA of the CDR3 is TGTGCCAGCAGTCCGGCCGGTGCGGGGGGGTTCGGGGAGCTGTTTTTT. Its protein product is CASSPAGAGGFGELFF.

The rearrangement uses TRBV5-6 and TRBJ1-2; 8 nucleotides agree with TRBD1. V was clipped by 4 bases and J by 4 bases; unmatched bases: 9. This CDR3 comprises 15 residues. The germline CDR1 and CDR2 sequences are SGHDT and YYEEEE. The CDR3 nucleotides are TGTGCCAGCAGCCCCGGGGGGCAGGGGGCCTATGGCTACACCTTC. This translates into CASSPGGQGAYGYTF.

J is TRBJ2-2 and V is TRBV30; no firm D call. The germline V gene encodes CDR1 GTSNPN and CDR2 SVGIG (reference sequence). The germline V and J ends were trimmed by 0 bases and 2 bases, with 7 bases remaining between them. The CDR3 spans 14 residues. The CDR3, as DNA: TGTGCCTGGAGTGTTTCGATCAACACCGGGGAGCTGTTTTTT. This translates into CAWSVSINTGELFF.

The chain combines TRBV12-3 or TRBV12-4 with TRBJ2-1; D may be TRBD1 or TRBD2 (5 bases each). The CDR3 extends over 14 amino acids. Trimming took 3 bases from V and 5 from J, leaving 11 bases between them. The CDR3 coding sequence is TGTGCCAGCAGTTTCCGGGACGGTCACAATGAGCAGTTCTTC. Translated: CASSFRDGHNEQFF.

The rearrangement links TRBV27 to TRBJ2-1; TRBD1 agrees at 12 bases. The CDR3 has 16 amino acids. Germline CDR1 reads MNHEY; CDR2 reads SMNVEV (reference sequence). J lost 4 bases, V lost 4 bases, and 5 bases had no gene match. In nucleotides, the CDR3 is TGTGCCAGCAGTTCTTGGGGACAGGGGGCTTACAATGAGCAGTTCTTC. Residues: CASSSWGQGAYNEQFF.

This clonotype was seen many times. The chain has TRBV11-2 and TRBJ2-1, with a possible D match to TRBD2 (5 bases). Germline lookup yields CDR1 SGHAT and CDR2 FQNNGV. V dropped 3 bases and J dropped 0 bases, with 12 bases sitting between them. The CDR3 has 16 amino acids. Written as DNA, the CDR3 is TGTGCCAGCAGCTTGGTAGCGTCAGTCTCCTACAATGAGCAGTTCTTC. Translated: CASSLVASVSYNEQFF.

This clonotype was detected a few times. CDR3 loop: CSANTQGPSSYNEQFF. Here the CDR3 DNA reads TGCAGTGCTAATACTCAGGGGCCAAGCTCCTACAATGAGCAGTTCTTC. The chain recombines TRBV20-1 with TRBJ2-1; the D gene is possibly TRBD1 (6 bases). CDR3 length equals 16 residues. V was pared by 4 bases and J by 0 bases, with 16 bases between. In germline, CDR1 is DFQATT, CDR2 SNEGSKA (reference sequence).

In this sample, this clonotype turned up many times. J is TRBJ2-3 and V is TRBV7-2; tentatively, D is TRBD2 (6 bases). The germline CDR1 and CDR2 sequences are SGHTA and FQGNSA. V lost 10 bases and J lost 4, with 21 bases in between. The CDR3 covers 15 residues. The CDR3 protein is CATRPARGASDTQYF. DNA for the CDR3: TGTGCCACCCGGCCCGCGCGGGGTGCATCAGATACGCAGTATTTT.

This clonotype was seen a handful of times. The chain has TRBV3-1 and TRBJ1-6; 8 bases agree with TRBD1. The V and J ends lost 5 bases and 11 bases, in that order; junction bases with no gene match: 5. CDR3 length: 13 residues. Germline loops: CDR1 LGHDT, CDR2 YNNKEL (reference sequence). The CDR3 loop reads CASSGDRPPPLHF. The CDR3 coding sequence is TGTGCCAGCAGCGGGGACAGGCCACCACCCCTCCACTTT.

This clonotype was counted between two and nine times. This chain uses TRBV28 with TRBJ2-7, with D uncertain. Germline-derived CDR1 and CDR2 are MDHEN and SYDVKM. V lost 2 bases and J lost 2, with 10 bases in between. This CDR3 is 14 amino acids long. CDR3 DNA: TGTGCCAGCAGTTTAGCTGGGTACACCTACGAGCAGTACTTC. This sequence encodes CASSLAGYTYEQYF.

V is TRBV30 and J is TRBJ2-3, with 9 nucleotides matching TRBD2. With 0 bases clipped from V and 4 bases from J, the junction kept 5 bases outside the gene matches. Germline V lookup: CDR1 GTSNPN, CDR2 SVGIG (reference sequence). CDR3 length equals 15 residues. CDR3 nucleotide sequence: TGTGCCTGGAGTGTAGTAGCGGGGGCCGCAGATACGCAGTATTTT. Residues: CAWSVVAGAADTQYF.

The sample holds a few counts of this clonotype. The J gene is TRBJ2-3, the V gene TRBV27, with 10 nucleotides matching TRBD2. V gave up 7 bases and J gave up 6 bases; unmatched junction bases: 7. The CDR3 extends over 14 amino acids. Germline V gives CDR1 MNHEY, CDR2 SMNVEV (reference sequence). CDR3 sequence reads: CASTKRGGWDTQYF. CDR3 nucleotides: TGTGCCAGCACTAAGCGGGGGGGCTGGGATACGCAGTATTTT.

The sample holds many counts of this clonotype. V and J are TRBV10-3 and TRBJ2-2; 11 positions agree with TRBD1. This CDR3 has 14 amino acids. Trimming cost V 11 bases and J 0 bases; bases outside gene matches: 2. CDR1 and CDR2 (germline): ENHRY, SYGVKD. The CDR3 DNA follows: TGTGCCGGACAGGGGGCTGCGAACACCGGGGAGCTGTTTTTT. Translated: CAGQGAANTGELFF.

This clonotype was observed a few times. The chain recombines TRBV5-1 with TRBJ2-7; 9 nucleotides align to TRBD1. The CDR3 is 14 residues long. The J segment lost 7 bases and the V segment lost 4 bases, leaving 9 bases of the junction unmatched. Germline CDR1 is SGHRS and CDR2 is YFSETQ. CDR3: CASSQGTGTSEQYF. The CDR3 nucleotides are TGCGCCAGCAGCCAAGGGACAGGGACTTCGGAGCAGTACTTC.

This clonotype appeared many times. The chain is built from TRBV7-2 and TRBJ2-3; either TRBD1 or TRBD2 may fit D (5 bases each). The CDR3 spans 14 residues. V was shortened by 5 bases and J by 8 bases, with 17 bases between the two germline ends. CDR1 is SGHTA, CDR2 FQGNSA, per germline. The DNA for the CDR3 is TGTGCCAGCAGCCCCTCAGGGACCGAGGCTACGCAGTATTTT. It encodes CASSPSGTEATQYF.

This rearrangement joins TRBV6-2 or TRBV6-3 to TRBJ2-3, with a weak D call TRBD1 (6 bases). Trimming cost V 8 bases and J 4 bases, with 13 bases left between them. The CDR3 runs to 13 residues. Germline CDR1 and CDR2: MNHEY and SVGEGT. The CDR3 loop is CASVMDSADTQYF. The CDR3 nucleotides are TGTGCCAGCGTTATGGACAGCGCAGATACGCAGTATTTT.

The rearrangement uses TRBV20-1 and TRBJ2-7; no definite D call. This CDR3 spans 14 amino acids. Germline V CDR1 and CDR2: DFQATT, SNEGSKA (reference sequence). The germline V and J ends were trimmed by 6 bases and 5 bases, with 20 bases remaining between them. The CDR3 bases are TGCAGTGCCGCACCCATCGGGCCCGGCAACGAGCAGTACTTC. It encodes CSAAPIGPGNEQYF.

Only a few counts were recorded for this clonotype. The chain employs TRBV6-2 or TRBV6-3 and TRBJ2-3; 8 bases match TRBD2. This CDR3 contains 15 residues. Trimming took 7 bases from V and 6 from J; bases not matched to a gene: 12. Per the germline V gene, CDR1 is MNHEY and CDR2 is SVGEGT. The CDR3 DNA is TGTGCCAGCACCTTGGGTGCGGGAGGTTACGATACGCAGTATTTT. This sequence encodes CASTLGAGGYDTQYF.

This clonotype was counted only a few times. This sequence joins TRBV6-2 or TRBV6-3 and TRBJ2-3, with no clear D. V was cut by 4 bases and J by 3 bases, with 14 bases left in between. The CDR3 is 15 residues long. Germline values: CDR1 MNHEY, CDR2 SVGEGT. The CDR3 nucleotides are TGTGCCAGCAGTTCCCTGCCTTCTTGGACAGATACGCAGTATTTT. Translated: CASSSLPSWTDTQYF.

This sequence joins TRBV2 and TRBJ1-6; TRBD1 agrees at 7 bases. CDR1 is SNHLY and CDR2 is FYNNEI in the germline V gene. V dropped 6 bases and J dropped 7; count of bases not matched to a gene: 3. This CDR3 region has 13 residues. CDR3 sequence: CASRPGQNSPLHF. In DNA, the CDR3 is TGTGCCAGCAGACCGGGACAGAATTCACCCCTCCACTTT.

J is TRBJ2-1 and V is TRBV11-1; a possible D gene is TRBD2 (6 bases). The length of the CDR3 is 21 residues. V lost 2 bases, J lost 4 bases, and 30 bases lay in between. Germline V CDR1 and CDR2: SGHAT, FQDESV (reference sequence). The CDR3 loop is CASSLTAGLNVGTSLYNEQFF. The CDR3 DNA sequence: TGTGCCAGCAGCTTAACTGCCGGTTTGAATGTAGGGACTTCGTTGTACAATGAGCAGTTCTTC.

The chain carries TRBV6-6 and TRBJ2-2; D call uncertain. Germline V gene data show CDR1 as MNHNY and CDR2 as SVGAGI (reference sequence). CDR3 length equals 11 residues. Trimming shortened V by 10 bases and J by 3 bases, and 6 bases separated the two germline ends. The CDR3 region has the DNA TGTGCCATCCAGCACACCGGGGAGCTGTTTTTT. Its translation: CAIQHTGELFF.

This clonotype was found once. This chain links TRBV12-3 or TRBV12-4 with TRBJ2-3; TRBD2 agrees at 7 bases. With 6 bases clipped from V and 4 bases from J, the junction kept 7 bases outside the gene matches. This CDR3 spans 14 amino acids. CDR3 loop: CASRLALSSDTQYF. Here the CDR3 DNA reads TGTGCCAGCAGACTAGCGCTTAGCTCAGATACGCAGTATTTT.